This T cell receptor (beta chain) was captured in a study of shared clonotypes between healthy human individuals (dated by TCRdb to the early 2020s). A note on the overall study: A few men and a couple of women, aged 18 to 49 years, made up the cohort. To increase sequencing depth and limit assay-specific biases, TCR repertoire library preparation and sequencing were carried out by different laboratories using diverse techniques. To estimate repertoire size and how much clonotypes are shared between individuals, the study performed deep sequencing of blood TCR repertoires from 4 to 6 healthy adults. Each donor's leukapheresis produced roughly between about 0.9 and 9.5 billion PBMCs. For each donor, three plates each were used for CD4 naive and CD4 memory, two plates were used for CD8 naive, and one plate was used for CD8 memory.

V sheds 7 bases and J sheds 8 bases, leaving 29 bases between their ends. According to the germline V gene, CDR1 reads SGHVS and CDR2 reads FQNEAQ. The CDR3 covers 18 residues, taking in both the cysteine and the phenylalanine. Only the CDR3 part of the read is kept: 54 bases, read in frame from the first base. Paper-wide results and their limitations: Pairwise subsampling led to the expectation that sequencing depth would affect the degree of clonotype sharing among donors. Naive subsets generally had larger estimated clonotype richness than memory subsets did. Sharing across four donors was observed for about 5% of naive CD4, about 4% of naive CD8, over 2% of memory CD4, and about 0.4% of memory CD8 clonotypes. Clonotypes shared by all four sorted-subset donors showed higher generation probabilities than non-shared clonotypes. The genetic and exposure-history diversity represented was limited by the small number of donors. Incomplete sequencing was indicated by rarefaction of sorted-subset datasets, despite the large sequencing depth. Sampling was restricted to blood, and TCR repertoires in tissue are likely to differ from TCR repertoires in blood.

Remarks on this clone: Its specific antigen is unknown. Base qualities are not provided; no much larger clone lies one nucleotide away.

Using the deep immunoSEQ assay, TCR CDR3 regions were amplified from genomic DNA by multiplex PCR. Extracted genomic DNA from each cell subset was distributed evenly across all wells of several immunoSEQ 96-well plates, and each plate was treated as a replicate. Each replicate PCR for sorted subsets received roughly 0.2 ug genomic DNA, equal to tens of thousands of T cell genomes. Purified libraries were quantified with a Qubit 3.0 fluorometer, sized on a Bioanalyzer 2100, and re-quantified with the KAPA Library Quantification kit. Each immunoSEQ 96-well plate was sequenced on its own single-read 150-cycle Illumina NextSeq 550 flow cell. As for how the authors treated the data: The immunoSEQ output contained only junctional sequences without quality scores, so filtering could not match that applied to full-length reads. Sequences were annotated with PyIR, a Python wrapper for IgBLAST v1.9, and V/J genes and CDR3 were assigned using IMGT germline references. Any read was removed if the V/J assignment was weak (E-value above 1e-6), the CDR3 was missing, or the read contained stop codons, out-of-frame junctions, or ambiguous translated residues. V3J clonotypes were defined as sequences sharing an identical inferred V gene, J gene, and CDR3 amino acid sequence. Percentage overlap between repertoires was computed as shared unique clonotypes divided by the size of the smaller repertoire. Richness of each repertoire was evaluated using RTK rarefaction, the Chao1 estimator, and Recon v2.1 estimates of unobserved clonotypes. For all TCRbeta clonotypes obtained by the gDNA method from a few donors, generation probabilities were computed with OLGA. The table comes from immuneACCESS by way of TCRdb, which keeps in-frame sequences with V and J called. Part of the clones is missing from these tables; in studies checked, under half for an unresolved V gene and the rest for unknown reasons. The V and J calls and clone size come from that table; D and trimming were worked out from the DNA. This sample gives 550,000 to 700,000 clones in total; 73% of them show up just once. The top ten hold 1.5% to 2% of the sample.

Healthy HIV-negative adults with no recently reported acute infections or vaccinations were included as donors. Every donor was a Caucasian adult living in Nashville, Tennessee, USA. Magnetic negative selection was used to enrich CD4+ T cells, after which naive cells were positively selected on CD45RA and the negative fraction became the memory subset. After blood collection by leukapheresis, PBMCs were isolated using Ficoll-Histopaque density gradient centrifugation and then cryopreserved in the vapor phase of liquid nitrogen. Analytical flow cytometry was used to check the purity and quantity of each magnetically sorted T cell population. Genomic DNA was isolated from each sorted fraction and quantified by UV absorbance on a Nanodrop 2000c.

The TCR sequence derives from a woman in her 30s in good health. The chain joins TRBV7-8 to TRBJ1-4; TRBD1 is a possible D gene, resting on 5 matching bases. The specimen sequenced was memory CD4+ T cells sorted from blood. The cell subset or site label on this specimen signifies: CD45RA-negative fraction. The CDR3 protein sequence reads: CASTPKPGLTAGVEKLFF. In nucleotide form, the sequence is TGTGCCAGCACCCCTAAGCCGGGGCTAACGGCCGGAGTAGAAAAACTGTTTTTT.